This TCR beta chain was documented in a study of cytomegalovirus exposure and HLA in healthy donors. Trimming pared 5 bases from V and 5 bases from J, leaving 6 bases between. Germline V gene lookup returns CDR1 SGHAT and CDR2 FQNNGV. This CDR3 region has 11 residues. This clone is a singleton in its sample. What it binds is unknown. The study, taken as a whole, reports: Most TCRs appeared rarely, but some public TCRs recurred in many donors. Clusters of TCRs from the first cohort tended to co-occur in the roughly 120 validation repertoires (as a later analysis found). Testing in vitro showed a few CMV-associated chains specific for CMV antigens. TCR beta chains numbering some 160 were designated cytomegalovirus-associated.

Produced via immunoSEQ multiplex PCR; TCRdb's table is partial and in-frame only. The sample yields around 70,000 clones, 85% to 95% seen once. Sequenced: PBMCs. V is TRBV11-2 and J is TRBJ1-2; D uncertain. This receptor was taken from a man aged 18 to 30 in good health and CMV-seronegative. The CDR3 nucleotides read TGTGCCAGCAGCCGCGGATATGGCTACACCTTC. This translates into CASSRGYGYTF.